The sequence of this T cell receptor beta chain was determined in a study of neurological immune-mediated disorders. This clonotype showed up many times. Its antigen remains unknown. Findings and caveats of the study: The most TCR clonal expansion was seen in HTLV-1-associated myelopathy, whereas the least was seen in multiple sclerosis, below the level in healthy controls. Across subjects, expanded clones had no CDR3 amino acid sequences in common, pointing to private repertoires in all groups.

Noted time point: longitudinal time-point 1 (baseline). The unsorted libraries originated from 2 million PBMCs kept at -80 C. The CDR3 consists of 14 residues. The germline V gene has CDR1 SGHNT and CDR2 YYREEE (reference sequence). V lost 2 bases, J lost 0 bases, and 8 bases lay in between. With 10-nucleotide random UMIs included, cDNA was synthesized by 5'RACE. TCRdb redid the calling of the 5' RACE reads with MiXCR, one entry per CDR3 protein. In the table there are some 54,000 distinct CDR3 sequences, roughly a tenth of which are singletons. This receptor was taken from a male donor with HTLV-1-associated myelopathy (HAM/TSP). V gene TRBV5-4 combines with J gene TRBJ1-1; no definite D call. Material for sequencing was PBMCs. The CDR3 DNA sequence: TGTGCCAGCAGCTTACAGATGATGAACACTGAAGCTTTCTTT. Protein product: CASSLQMMNTEAFF. The full variable domain, completed using reference TRBV5-4 and TRBJ1-1, is ETGVTQSPTHLIKTRGQQVTLRCSSQSGHNTVSWYQQALGQGPQFIFQYYREEENGRGNFPPRFSGLQFPNYSSELNVNALELDDSALYLCASSLQMMNTEAFFGQGTRLTVV.